The 25 T cell receptor beta chains below were found in one sample sequenced in a study of CD8 T cells in ankylosing spondylitis. TCRdb fed the 5' RACE reads into MiXCR, producing one record per CDR3 protein. The sample records approximately 300,000 distinct CDR3 sequences, around 20% being singletons. Specimen: blood, either unsorted or a sorted T cell fraction (not recorded which). Source of these receptors: a male donor with ankylosing spondylitis or in good health (not recorded which).

The chain combines TRBV24-1 with TRBJ2-5; the D is unclear. The germline V and J ends were trimmed by 3 bases and 4 bases, with 8 bases remaining between them. This CDR3 is 13 amino acids long. The germline V gene has CDR1 KGHDR and CDR2 SFDVKD. The CDR3 loop reads CATSDPGRETQYF. CDR3 nucleotide sequence: TGTGCCACCAGTGATCCGGGCCGAGAGACCCAGTACTTC.

The chain links TRBV24-1 to TRBJ2-5; D is undetermined. V lost 2 bases and J 0 bases, leaving 9 bases between the germline ends. The CDR3 contains 15 residues. CDR1 KGHDR and CDR2 SFDVKD come from the germline V gene. This CDR3 is CATSDSGRNQETQYF. CDR3 nucleotides: TGTGCCACCAGTGATTCCGGGCGGAACCAAGAGACCCAGTACTTC.

This clonotype came up a few times. This chain joins TRBV5-1 and TRBJ2-5, with D possibly matching TRBD1 (6 bases). Per germline, CDR1 SGHRS and CDR2 YFSETQ. The CDR3 contains 11 residues. The V end lost 8 bases, the J end lost 3 bases, and 8 bases lay between the germline ends. The CDR3 spells CASRTEETQYF. DNA of the CDR3: TGCGCCAGTCGGACAGAAGAGACCCAGTACTTC.

This clonotype has more than one count but fewer than ten. V usage is TRBV5-1 and J usage is TRBJ2-5; D gene uncertain. Germline CDR1 SGHRS, CDR2 YFSETQ. The CDR3 extends over 15 amino acids. The V gene lost 1 base and the J gene lost 5 bases, with 15 bases spanning the gap. The CDR3 DNA sequence: TGCGCCAGCAGCTTGTCGGTAGCCAAAGGGGAGACCCAGTACTTC. It yields the protein CASSLSVAKGETQYF. Full variable domain (missing parts from reference TRBV5-1 and TRBJ2-5): KAGVTQTPRYLIKTRGQQVTLSCSPISGHRSVSWYQQTPGQGLQFLFEYFSETQRNKGNFPGRFSGRQFSNSRSEMNVSTLELGDSALYLCASSLSVAKGETQYFGPGTRLLVL.

The chain couples TRBV7-9 to TRBJ1-4; no reliable D call. The CDR3 is 14 residues long. The germline CDR1 and CDR2 sequences are SEHNR and FQNEAQ (reference sequence). V was cut by 5 bases and J by 3 bases, with 10 bases left in between. The CDR3 DNA reads TGTGCCAGCAGCCCCGACGGGCCTAATGAAAAACTGTTTTTT. Translating it yields CASSPDGPNEKLFF.

This clonotype was found a few times. The V call is TRBV7-3, the J call TRBJ1-1; a possible D gene is TRBD1 (5 bases). This CDR3 is 14 amino acids long. CDR1 and CDR2 from the germline V gene are SGHTA and FQGTGA. V was clipped by 4 bases and J by 6 bases, with 15 bases between them. In nucleotides, the CDR3 is TGTGCCAGCAGCTCGGGACCCGAAGGCGCTGAAGCTTTCTTT. It encodes CASSSGPEGAEAFF.

In this sample, this clonotype turned up once. The chain has TRBV18 and TRBJ2-1, with 10 bases lining up with TRBD2. The CDR3 is 14 amino acids. The junction had 5 bases not matched to a gene; V was cut back by 4 bases and J by 8 bases. The V gene's germline CDR1 is KGHSH and CDR2 LQKENI. The CDR3 loop is CASSLAGTSDEQFF. DNA of the CDR3: TGTGCCAGCTCACTGGCCGGGACTAGCGATGAGCAGTTCTTC.

This clonotype showed up just a few times. The V and J genes are TRBV12-3 or TRBV12-4 and TRBJ2-5; D may be TRBD1 or TRBD2 (5 bases each). V gave up 10 bases and J gave up 9 bases, with 21 bases separating them. This CDR3 contains 13 residues. CDR3 nucleotide sequence: TGTGCCATCTCCCTTGGGACGATTGAGGCCCAGTACTTC. As protein: CAISLGTIEAQYF.

This clonotype was detected only a few times. The V and J genes are TRBV5-4 and TRBJ2-3; D may be TRBD2 (5 bases). V was cut by 4 bases and J by 1 base, with 13 bases left in between. This CDR3 contains 15 residues. In germline, CDR1 is SGHNT, CDR2 YYREEE (reference sequence). CDR3 in amino acids: CASSRPDGGTDTQYF. CDR3 bases: TGTGCCAGCAGCCGCCCAGACGGGGGCACAGATACGCAGTATTTT.

This clonotype was counted between two and nine times. The V call is TRBV12-3 or TRBV12-4, the J call TRBJ1-1; D is ambiguous. V was cut by 7 bases and J by 1 base, with 13 bases left in between. CDR3 size: 14 residues. The CDR3 DNA follows: TGTGCCAGCATAGTTTACATTCCGAACACTGAAGCTTTCTTT. Its protein is CASIVYIPNTEAFF.

This clonotype was observed a few times. The V call is TRBV12-3 or TRBV12-4, the J call TRBJ2-1; 8 nucleotides match TRBD1. Trimming removed 6 bases from V and 1 base from J; junction bases left unmatched: 2. The CDR3 extends over 14 amino acids. The CDR3 DNA is TGTGCCAGCAGGGACAGGGTGTCCTACAATGAGCAGTTCTTC. It translates to CASRDRVSYNEQFF.

The V gene is TRBV12-3 or TRBV12-4, the J gene TRBJ2-3; no definite D call. This CDR3 comprises 12 residues. Trimming removed 4 bases from V and 6 bases from J, with 8 bases in between. CDR3 residues: CASSSQSDTQYF. CDR3 nucleotides: TGTGCCAGCAGTTCCCAGTCGGATACGCAGTATTTT.

The CDR3 region is CASSLIKSTDTQYF. The CDR3 region has the DNA TGTGCCAGCAGCTTGATCAAGAGCACAGATACGCAGTATTTT. This chain connects TRBV5-4 to TRBJ2-3; D ambiguous. In germline, CDR1 is SGHNT, CDR2 YYREEE (reference sequence). V was trimmed by 1 base and J by 0 bases, leaving 6 bases between them. There are 14 residues in the CDR3.

Points on this clonotype: The junction does not match germline at one end; this may be a read error. This rearrangement joins TRBV28 to TRBJ2-3; perhaps TRBD1 as D (6 bases). The germline V gene encodes CDR1 MDHEN and CDR2 SYDVKM. This CDR3 spans 14 amino acids. Written as DNA, the CDR3 is TGTACCAGCACCCGTAGGGGGATCACAGATACGCAGTATTTT. Its translation is CTSTRRGITDTQYF.

The rearrangement links TRBV10-3 to TRBJ2-5; weak D call: TRBD1 (5 bases). Germline V gene data show CDR1 as ENHRY and CDR2 as SYGVKD. The germline V and J ends were trimmed by 0 bases and 4 bases, with 15 bases remaining between them. This CDR3 has 16 amino acids. The CDR3 nucleotides are TGTGCCATCAGTGAGTCTGGGGCGCGATCAGGAGAGACCCAGTACTTC. Amino acid sequence: CAISESGARSGETQYF.

The sample holds a few counts of this clonotype. CDR3 nucleotide sequence: TGCGCCAGCAGCTTGTACAGCCTCCGGCCGGGACAGGGTTTGAACGAGCAGTACGTC. Amino acid sequence: CASSLYSLRPGQGLNEQYV. The V call is TRBV5-1, the J call TRBJ2-7; 9 bases match TRBD1. Germline V CDR1 and CDR2: SGHRS, YFSETQ. V was pared by 1 base and J by 5 bases, with 19 bases of the junction left unmatched. The CDR3 runs 19 residues.

This clonotype was counted between two and nine times. The gene calls are TRBV6-2 or TRBV6-3 and TRBJ2-1, with 9 bases lining up with TRBD2. This CDR3 spans 21 amino acids. Germline trimming cut 5 bases from V and 0 bases from J; bases unmatched to any gene: 20. The germline CDR1 and CDR2 sequences are MNHEY and SVGEGT. CDR3 in DNA: TGTGCCAGCAGTCCCCGGCGACAGGGACTAGCTTTTTTAAGCTCCTACAATGAGCAGTTCTTC. Its translation is CASSPRRQGLAFLSSYNEQFF.

J is TRBJ2-1 and V is TRBV11-1, with D unresolved. Germline V CDR1 and CDR2: SGHAT, FQDESV (reference sequence). The CDR3 is 14 residues long. Trimming removed 5 bases at V and 6 bases at J, with 14 bases between. CDR3 DNA: TGTGCCAGCAGCCCGGACGGCGGATTCAATGAGCAGTTCTTC. Translating gives CASSPDGGFNEQFF.

The genes are TRBV29-1 and TRBJ1-1; D not resolved. CDR3 size: 11 residues. Germline loops: CDR1 SQVTM, CDR2 ANQGSEA. CDR3 bases: TGCAGGGTGGTTTCGAACACTGAAGCTTTCTTT. It specifies CRVVSNTEAFF.

This clonotype came up many times. CDR3: CSVAHSTKGETQYF. The CDR3 coding sequence is TGCAGCGTTGCCCACAGCACCAAGGGGGAGACCCAGTACTTC. This chain links TRBV29-1 with TRBJ2-5; D is possibly TRBD1 (5 bases). Germline values: CDR1 SQVTM, CDR2 ANQGSEA. Trimming pared 4 bases from V and 5 bases from J, leaving 17 bases between. The CDR3 is made up of 14 amino acids.

The chain recombines TRBV6-6 with TRBJ2-5, with D perhaps matching TRBD1 (7 bases). Germline V gene data show CDR1 as MNHNY and CDR2 as SVGAGI (reference sequence). The ends were cut back, 7 bases at V and 3 bases at J, with 12 bases in the middle. CDR3 length equals 13 residues. The CDR3: CASMEGAKETQYF. The CDR3 DNA follows: TGTGCCAGCATGGAGGGGGCTAAAGAGACCCAGTACTTC.

The chain combines TRBV7-2 with TRBJ2-3; 7 positions agree with TRBD2. Germline V gene data show CDR1 as SGHTA and CDR2 as FQGNSA. Trimming at V came to 3 bases and at J to 13 bases, leaving 10 bases not matched to a gene. The CDR3 sequence is 13 residues long. Written as DNA, the CDR3 is TGTGCCAGCAGCTTTGTGGGGGAGGGCCACAAGTATTTT. It yields the protein CASSFVGEGHKYF.

This chain uses TRBV6-2 or TRBV6-3 with TRBJ2-1, with TRBD2 matching 8 bases. Per the germline V gene, CDR1 is MNHEY and CDR2 is SVGEGT. Trimming took 5 bases from V and 4 from J; bases not matched to a gene: 4. The length of the CDR3 is 14 residues. CDR3 residues: CASSRLAPYNEQFF. The CDR3, as DNA: TGTGCCAGCAGTCGACTAGCGCCTTACAATGAGCAGTTCTTC.

This clonotype appeared a few times. The genes are TRBV20-1 and TRBJ2-3, with D unresolved. Germline assignment: CDR1 DFQATT and CDR2 SNEGSKA (reference sequence). Trimming shortened V by 5 bases and J by 2 bases, and 8 bases separated the two germline ends. This CDR3 spans 12 amino acids. The CDR3 region is CSAPVHTDTQYF. CDR3 coding DNA: TGCAGTGCTCCAGTCCACACAGATACGCAGTATTTT.

This clonotype turned up a few times. The J gene is TRBJ1-6, the V gene TRBV18; D possibly corresponds to TRBD1 (5 bases). CDR1 and CDR2 from the germline V gene are KGHSH and LQKENI. This CDR3 spans 15 amino acids. Trimming took 1 base from V and 5 from J, leaving 9 bases between them. In nucleotides, the CDR3 is TGTGCCAGCTCACCACAATGGGGGAATAATTCACCCCTCCACTTT. Amino acids: CASSPQWGNNSPLHF.